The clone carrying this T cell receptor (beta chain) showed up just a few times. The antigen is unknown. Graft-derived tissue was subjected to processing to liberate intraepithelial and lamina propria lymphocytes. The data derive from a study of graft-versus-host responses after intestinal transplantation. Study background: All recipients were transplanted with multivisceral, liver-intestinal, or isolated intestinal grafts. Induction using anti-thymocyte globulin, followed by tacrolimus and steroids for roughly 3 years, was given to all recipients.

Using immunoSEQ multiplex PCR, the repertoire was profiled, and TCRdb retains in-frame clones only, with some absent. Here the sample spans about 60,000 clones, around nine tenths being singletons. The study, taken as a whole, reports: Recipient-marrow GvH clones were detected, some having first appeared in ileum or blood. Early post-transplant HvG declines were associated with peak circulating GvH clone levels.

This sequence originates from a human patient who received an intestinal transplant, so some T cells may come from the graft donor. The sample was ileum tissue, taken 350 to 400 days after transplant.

CDR3 bases: TGTGCCAGCAGCGCCGATAGCTCCTATAATTCACCCCTCCACTTT. It yields the protein CASSADSSYNSPLHF. This chain uses TRBV7-9 with TRBJ1-6; D is undetermined. V lost 5 bases and J lost 0, with 8 bases in between. The CDR3 is 15 residues long. Germline V gene data show CDR1 as SEHNR and CDR2 as FQNEAQ (reference sequence).